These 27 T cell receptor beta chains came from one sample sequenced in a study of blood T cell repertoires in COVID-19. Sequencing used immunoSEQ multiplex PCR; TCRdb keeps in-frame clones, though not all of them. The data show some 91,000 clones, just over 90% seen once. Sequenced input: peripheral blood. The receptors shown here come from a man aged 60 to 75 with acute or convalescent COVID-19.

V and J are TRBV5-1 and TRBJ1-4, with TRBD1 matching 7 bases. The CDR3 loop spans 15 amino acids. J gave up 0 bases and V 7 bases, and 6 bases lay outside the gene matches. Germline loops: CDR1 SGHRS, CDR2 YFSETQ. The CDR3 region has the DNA TGCGCCAGCCGACCCCAGGGGGCAACTAATGAAAAACTGTTTTTT. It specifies CASRPQGATNEKLFF. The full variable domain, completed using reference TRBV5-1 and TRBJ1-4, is KAGVTQTPRYLIKTRGQQVTLSCSPISGHRSVSWYQQTPGQGLQFLFEYFSETQRNKGNFPGRFSGRQFSNSRSEMNVSTLELGDSALYLCASRPQGATNEKLFFGSGTQLSVL.

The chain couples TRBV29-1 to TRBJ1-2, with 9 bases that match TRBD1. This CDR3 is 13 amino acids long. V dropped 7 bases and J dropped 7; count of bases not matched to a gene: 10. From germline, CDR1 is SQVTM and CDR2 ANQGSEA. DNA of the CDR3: TGCAGCGACCAAACGACAGGGGGAACTGGCTACACCTTC. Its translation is CSDQTTGGTGYTF.

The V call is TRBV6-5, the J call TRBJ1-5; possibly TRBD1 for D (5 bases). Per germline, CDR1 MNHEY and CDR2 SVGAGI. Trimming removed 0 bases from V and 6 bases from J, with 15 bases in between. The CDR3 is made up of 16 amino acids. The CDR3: CASSYSAREGGQPQHF. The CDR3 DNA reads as TGTGCCAGCAGTTACTCCGCCAGGGAAGGTGGTCAGCCCCAGCATTTT.

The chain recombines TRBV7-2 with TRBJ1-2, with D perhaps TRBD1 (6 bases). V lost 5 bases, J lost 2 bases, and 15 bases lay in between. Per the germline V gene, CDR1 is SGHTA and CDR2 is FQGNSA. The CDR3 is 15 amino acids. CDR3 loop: CASSTGGRSNYGYTF. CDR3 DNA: TGTGCCAGCAGCACCGGGGGGCGTTCGAACTATGGCTACACCTTC.

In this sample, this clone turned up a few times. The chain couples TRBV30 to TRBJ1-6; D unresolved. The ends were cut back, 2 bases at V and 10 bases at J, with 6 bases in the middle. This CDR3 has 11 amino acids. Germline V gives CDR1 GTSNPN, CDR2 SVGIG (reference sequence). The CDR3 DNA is TGTGCCTGGAGTTGGAGCTCACCCCTCCACTTT. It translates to CAWSWSSPLHF.

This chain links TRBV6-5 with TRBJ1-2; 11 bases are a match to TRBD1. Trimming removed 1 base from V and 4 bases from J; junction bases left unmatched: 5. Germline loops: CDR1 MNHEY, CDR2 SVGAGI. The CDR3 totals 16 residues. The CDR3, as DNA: TGTGCCAGCAGTTACTACCGGACAGGGGGCGGCTATGGCTACACCTTC. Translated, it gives CASSYYRTGGGYGYTF.

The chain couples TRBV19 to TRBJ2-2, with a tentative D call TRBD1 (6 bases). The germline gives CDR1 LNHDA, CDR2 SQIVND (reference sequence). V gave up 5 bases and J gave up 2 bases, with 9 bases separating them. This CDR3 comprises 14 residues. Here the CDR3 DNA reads TGTGCCAGTAGTTTCGGGACAAACACCGGGGAGCTGTTTTTT. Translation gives CASSFGTNTGELFF.

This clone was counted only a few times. The CDR3 sequence is CASSNLRTEAFF. The CDR3 DNA is TGTGCCAGCAGTAATTTGCGCACTGAAGCTTTCTTT. This chain uses TRBV7-2 with TRBJ1-1; D unclear. Germline lookup yields CDR1 SGHTA and CDR2 FQGNSA. Trimming shortened V by 6 bases and J by 4 bases, and 9 bases separated the two germline ends. The CDR3 is 12 residues long. The whole variable domain, filled in from reference TRBV7-2 and TRBJ1-1, reads GAGVSQSPSNKVTEKGKDVELRCDPISGHTALYWYRQSLGQGLEFLIYFQGNSAPDKSGLPSDRFSAERTGGSVSTLTIQRTQQEDSAVYLCASSNLRTEAFFGQGTRLTVV.

CDR3 bases: TGTGCCAGCAGCCTAAATGGGCCCGGGGAGCTGTTTTTT. Its translation is CASSLNGPGELFF. J is TRBJ2-2 and V is TRBV11-3, with D unclear. This CDR3 has 13 residues. Germline V gene sequence: CDR1 SGHNT, CDR2 YENEEA. Trimming left V 5 bases short and J 6 bases short, with 10 bases between.

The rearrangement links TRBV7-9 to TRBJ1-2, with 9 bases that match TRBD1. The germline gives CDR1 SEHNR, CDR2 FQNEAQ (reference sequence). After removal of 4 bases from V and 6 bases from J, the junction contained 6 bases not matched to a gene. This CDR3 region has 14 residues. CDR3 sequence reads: CASSSWDRADGYTF. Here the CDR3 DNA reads TGTGCCAGCAGCTCTTGGGACAGGGCAGATGGCTACACCTTC.

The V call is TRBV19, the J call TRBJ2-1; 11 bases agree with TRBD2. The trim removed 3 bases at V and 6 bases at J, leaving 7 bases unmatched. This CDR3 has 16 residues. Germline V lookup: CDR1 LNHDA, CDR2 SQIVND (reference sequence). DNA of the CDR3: TGTGCCAGTAGTATGGGGTTAGCGGGGGGGCGCAATGAGCAGTTCTTC. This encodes CASSMGLAGGRNEQFF. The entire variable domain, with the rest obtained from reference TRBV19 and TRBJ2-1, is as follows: DGGITQSPKYLFRKEGQNVTLSCEQNLNHDAMYWYRQDPGQGLRLIYYSQIVNDFQKGDIAEGYSVSREKKESFPLTVTSAQKNPTAFYLCASSMGLAGGRNEQFFGPGTRLTVL.

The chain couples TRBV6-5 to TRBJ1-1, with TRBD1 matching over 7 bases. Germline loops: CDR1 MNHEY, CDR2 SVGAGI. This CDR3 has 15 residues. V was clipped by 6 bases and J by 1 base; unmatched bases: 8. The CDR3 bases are TGTGCCAGCAGAGCCGGGACAGCAAAGAACACTGAAGCTTTCTTT. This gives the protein CASRAGTAKNTEAFF.

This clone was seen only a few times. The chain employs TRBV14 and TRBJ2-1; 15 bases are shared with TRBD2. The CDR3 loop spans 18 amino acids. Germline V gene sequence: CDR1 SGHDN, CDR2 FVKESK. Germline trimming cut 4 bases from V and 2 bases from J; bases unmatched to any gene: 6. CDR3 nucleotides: TGTGCCAGCAGCCGGGGACTAGCGGGGGGCGACCCCTACAATGAGCAGTTCTTC. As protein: CASSRGLAGGDPYNEQFF.

In nucleotides, the CDR3 is TGTGCCAGCTCACCAACCGCTCTAGCCGAGTTGACCCAGTACTTC. It translates to CASSPTALAELTQYF. V is TRBV18 and J is TRBJ2-5; a possible D gene is TRBD2 (5 bases). Per the germline V gene, CDR1 is KGHSH and CDR2 is LQKENI. Trimming stripped 2 bases from V and 7 bases from J, with 17 bases between. This CDR3 contains 15 residues.

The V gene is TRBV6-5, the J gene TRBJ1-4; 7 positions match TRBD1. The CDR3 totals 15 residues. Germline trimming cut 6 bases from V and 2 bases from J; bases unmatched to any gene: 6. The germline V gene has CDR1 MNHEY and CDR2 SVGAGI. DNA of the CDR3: TGTGCCAGCAGCTTGGGGACAGCTACTAATGAAAAACTGTTTTTT. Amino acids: CASSLGTATNEKLFF.

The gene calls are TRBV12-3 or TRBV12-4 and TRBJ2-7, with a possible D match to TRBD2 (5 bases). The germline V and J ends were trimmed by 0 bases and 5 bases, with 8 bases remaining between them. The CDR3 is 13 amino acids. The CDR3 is CASSLARANEQYF. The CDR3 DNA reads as TGTGCCAGCAGTTTAGCGCGGGCGAACGAGCAGTACTTC.

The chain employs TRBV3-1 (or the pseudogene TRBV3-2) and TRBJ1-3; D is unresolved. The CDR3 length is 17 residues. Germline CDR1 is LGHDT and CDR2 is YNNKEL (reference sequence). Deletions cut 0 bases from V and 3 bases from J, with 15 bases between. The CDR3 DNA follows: TGTGCCAGCAGCCAAGAGCTGGGCGTAAGGTTTGGAAACACCATATATTTT. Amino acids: CASSQELGVRFGNTIYF.

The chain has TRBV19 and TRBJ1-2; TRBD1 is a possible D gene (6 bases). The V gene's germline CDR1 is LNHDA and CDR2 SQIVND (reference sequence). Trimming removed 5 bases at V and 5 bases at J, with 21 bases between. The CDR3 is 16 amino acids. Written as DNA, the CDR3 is TGTGCCAGTAGTGTACCGATCCTGACAGGCCGGTATGGCTACACCTTC. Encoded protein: CASSVPILTGRYGYTF. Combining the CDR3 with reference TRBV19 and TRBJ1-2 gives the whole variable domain DGGITQSPKYLFRKEGQNVTLSCEQNLNHDAMYWYRQDPGQGLRLIYYSQIVNDFQKGDIAEGYSVSREKKESFPLTVTSAQKNPTAFYLCASSVPILTGRYGYTFGSGTRLTVV.

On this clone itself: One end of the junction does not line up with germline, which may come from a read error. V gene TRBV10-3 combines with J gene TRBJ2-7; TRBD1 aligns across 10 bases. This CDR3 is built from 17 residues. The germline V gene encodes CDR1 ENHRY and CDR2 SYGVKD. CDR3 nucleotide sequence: TGTGCCATCAGGGAGTCCGGGACAGGGGTTACCTCCTACGAGCAGTACTTC. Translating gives CAIRESGTGVTSYEQYF.

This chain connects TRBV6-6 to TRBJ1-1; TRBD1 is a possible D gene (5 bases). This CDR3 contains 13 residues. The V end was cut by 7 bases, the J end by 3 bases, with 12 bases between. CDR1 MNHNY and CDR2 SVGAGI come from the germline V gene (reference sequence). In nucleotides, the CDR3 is TGTGCCAGCAACGGCGGGGCCGACACTGAAGCTTTCTTT. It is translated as CASNGGADTEAFF.

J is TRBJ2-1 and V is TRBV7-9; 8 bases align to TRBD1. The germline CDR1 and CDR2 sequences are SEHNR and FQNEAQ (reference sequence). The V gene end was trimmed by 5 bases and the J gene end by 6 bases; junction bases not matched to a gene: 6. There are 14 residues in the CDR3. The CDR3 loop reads CASSPDRGGNEQFF. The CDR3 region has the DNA TGTGCCAGCAGCCCAGACAGGGGAGGCAATGAGCAGTTCTTC. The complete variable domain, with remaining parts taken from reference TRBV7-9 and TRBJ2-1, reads DTGVSQNPRHKITKRGQNVTFRCDPISEHNRLYWYRQTLGQGPEFLTYFQNEAQLEKSRLLSDRFSAERPKGSFSTLEIQRTEQGDSAMYLCASSPDRGGNEQFFGPGTRLTVL.

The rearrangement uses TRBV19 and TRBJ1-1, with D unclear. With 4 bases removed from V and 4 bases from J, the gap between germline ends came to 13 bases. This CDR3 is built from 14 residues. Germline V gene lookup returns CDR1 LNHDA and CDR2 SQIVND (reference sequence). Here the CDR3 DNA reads TGTGCCAGTAGTAATCCAGAACGGAGCACTGAAGCTTTCTTT. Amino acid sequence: CASSNPERSTEAFF.

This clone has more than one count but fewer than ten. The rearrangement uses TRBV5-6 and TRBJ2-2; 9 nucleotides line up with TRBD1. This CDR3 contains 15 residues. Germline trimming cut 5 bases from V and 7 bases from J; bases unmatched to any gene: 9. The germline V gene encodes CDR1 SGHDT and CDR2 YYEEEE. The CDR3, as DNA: TGTGCCAGCAGTCTGAGGACAGGGGCTTTCGGGGAGCTGTTTTTT. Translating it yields CASSLRTGAFGELFF.

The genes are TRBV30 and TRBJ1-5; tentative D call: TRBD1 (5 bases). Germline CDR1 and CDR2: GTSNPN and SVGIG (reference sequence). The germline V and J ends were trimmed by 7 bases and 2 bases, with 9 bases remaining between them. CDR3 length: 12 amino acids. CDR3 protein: CAYRIGNQPQHF. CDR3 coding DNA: TGTGCCTACAGGATAGGCAATCAGCCCCAGCATTTT.

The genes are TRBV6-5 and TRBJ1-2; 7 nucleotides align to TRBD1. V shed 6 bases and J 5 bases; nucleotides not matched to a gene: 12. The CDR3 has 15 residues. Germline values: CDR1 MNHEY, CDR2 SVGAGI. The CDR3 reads CASRRAEGAVYGYTF. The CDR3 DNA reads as TGTGCCAGCAGAAGGGCGGAGGGGGCCGTTTATGGCTACACCTTC.

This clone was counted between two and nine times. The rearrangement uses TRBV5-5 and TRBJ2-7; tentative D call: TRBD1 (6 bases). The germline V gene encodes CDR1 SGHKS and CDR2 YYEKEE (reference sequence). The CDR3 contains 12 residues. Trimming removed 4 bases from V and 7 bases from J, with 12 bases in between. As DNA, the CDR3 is TGTGCCAGCAGCCCACTGGACAGAGAGCAGTACTTC. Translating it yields CASSPLDREQYF.

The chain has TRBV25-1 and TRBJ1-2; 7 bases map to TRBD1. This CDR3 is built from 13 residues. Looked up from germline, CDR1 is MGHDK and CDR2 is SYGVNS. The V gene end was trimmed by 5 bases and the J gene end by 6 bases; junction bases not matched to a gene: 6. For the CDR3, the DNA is TGTGCCAGCAGTTCCGACAGGGTAAATGGCTACACCTTC. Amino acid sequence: CASSSDRVNGYTF.